Following are 16 T cell receptor beta chains from one sample sequenced in a study of CD8+CD57+ T cells in acquired aplastic anemia (dated by TCRdb to the late 2010s). Sequenced on an Illumina HiSeq 2000. TCR beta VDJ combination and CDR3 sequence profiling used genomic DNA as the template. TCRdb redid the processing of the public reads, applying fastp at Q25 and MiXCR, and retained in-frame beta chains. Each CDR3 protein gets just one entry, which takes the most common genes and DNA from the rows behind it. Within this sample are roughly 180,000 distinct CDR3 sequences, with under 55% of them counted one time only. The ten largest clones capture approximately 2.9% of the sample. The sequencing sample was made of sorted CD4+, CD8+, or CD8+CD57+ T cells (not recorded which) from PBMCs. These receptor sequences come from a human donor in good health.

A single count supports this clonotype. A read error may explain this, as a much larger clone is one base away. The chain joins TRBV5-1 to TRBJ2-3; tentatively, D is TRBD1 (5 bases). Trimming stripped 5 bases from V and 2 bases from J, with 15 bases between. This CDR3 is 15 amino acids long. The germline V gene encodes CDR1 SGHRS and CDR2 YFSETQ. The DNA for the CDR3 is TGCGCCAGCAGGGTAGGGGAAAGTATCACAGATACGCAGTATTTT. Its translation is CASRVGESITDTQYF.

This clonotype has just a few counts. A much larger clone differs from this one at a single base, so this may be a read error. The conserved closing phenylalanine or tryptophan is absent in this CDR3, likely reflecting a read error. The chain recombines TRBV7-8 with TRBJ2-3; TRBD2 matches at 9 bases. Germline V lookup: CDR1 SGHVS, CDR2 FQNEAQ. With V trimmed by 6 bases and J by 5 bases, 6 bases remained unmatched. The CDR3 runs 14 residues. CDR3 nucleotides: TGTGCCAGCAGAAGAGCGGGAGGCGGAGATACGCAGTATTCT. It specifies CASRRAGGGDTQYS.

Concerning this clonotype itself: A much bigger clone sits one base away, suggesting this may be a read error. The rearrangement joins TRBV4-1 to TRBJ2-3; D tentatively fits TRBD1 or TRBD2 (5 bases each). CDR1 is MGHRA and CDR2 is YSYEKL in the germline V gene. The CDR3 extends over 15 amino acids. The CDR3 region is CASSQGRGPTGTQYF. CDR3 bases: TGCGCCAGCAGCCAAGGCCGAGGGCCCACAGGTACGCAGTATTTT.

As regards this clonotype: A much larger clone differs from this one at a single base, so this may be a read error. J is TRBJ1-4 and V is TRBV5-1; unclear D gene. There are 12 residues in the CDR3. V gave up 6 bases and J gave up 7 bases, with 10 bases separating them. From germline, CDR1 is SGHRS and CDR2 YFSETQ. The CDR3 spells CASTNGGEKLFF. The CDR3 coding sequence is TGCGCCAGCACCAACGGAGGTGAAAAACTGTTTTTT.

This clonotype was seen many times. This chain links TRBV11-3 with TRBJ2-1; 12 positions agree with TRBD2. Per germline, CDR1 SGHNT and CDR2 YENEEA. This CDR3 has 16 residues. J was trimmed by 2 bases and V by 5 bases; bases with no gene match: 4. The CDR3, as DNA: TGTGCCAGCAGCCCACTAGCGGGAGGTACCTACAATGAGCAGTTCTTC. It is translated as CASSPLAGGTYNEQFF.

The rearrangement joins TRBV7-6 to TRBJ2-7; D uncertain. CDR1 is SGHVS and CDR2 is FNYEAQ in the germline V gene. Trimming shortened V by 3 bases and J by 2 bases, and 14 bases separated the two germline ends. The CDR3 spans 15 residues. CDR3 protein: CASSFSAESTYEQYF. The CDR3 DNA sequence: TGTGCCAGCAGCTTCAGTGCTGAGTCCACCTACGAGCAGTACTTC.

This chain links TRBV5-1 with TRBJ2-1; maybe TRBD2 (6 bases). The CDR3 covers 14 residues. Germline V gene lookup returns CDR1 SGHRS and CDR2 YFSETQ. V lost 6 bases, J lost 1 base, and 11 bases lay in between. The CDR3 is CASMGTGSYNEQFF. CDR3 sequence (DNA): TGCGCCAGCATGGGGACTGGATCCTACAATGAGCAGTTCTTC.

This clonotype was recorded many times. J is TRBJ2-1 and V is TRBV9; 8 bases line up with TRBD2. V lost 0 bases and J lost 3; bases outside the gene matches: 2. The CDR3 covers 15 residues. In germline, CDR1 is SGDLS, CDR2 YYNGEE. The CDR3 spells CASSVAAGGYNEQFF. CDR3 coding DNA: TGTGCCAGCAGCGTAGCGGCGGGAGGCTACAATGAGCAGTTCTTC.

This clonotype was counted many times. The rearrangement uses TRBV19 and TRBJ2-1; 10 positions match TRBD1. Germline CDR1 reads LNHDA; CDR2 reads SQIVND (reference sequence). V was pared by 5 bases and J by 6 bases, with 10 bases of the junction left unmatched. There are 16 residues in the CDR3. The CDR3 reads CASSSGQGGNPNEQFF. As DNA, the CDR3 is TGTGCCAGTAGTTCTGGACAGGGGGGAAACCCCAATGAGCAGTTCTTC.

This chain links TRBV7-2 with TRBJ1-2; D may be TRBD1 (5 bases). Germline V gives CDR1 SGHTA, CDR2 FQGNSA. V dropped 3 bases and J dropped 4 bases, with 9 bases sitting between them. The CDR3 sequence is 13 residues long. The CDR3 DNA follows: TGTGCCAGCAGCTTGACAGACCGCTATGGCTACACCTTC. Translating it yields CASSLTDRYGYTF.

This clonotype was seen many times. The chain recombines TRBV7-9 with TRBJ2-3; D is unclear. CDR1 and CDR2 (germline): SEHNR, FQNEAQ (reference sequence). This CDR3 region has 15 residues. Between the trimmed V and J ends, which lost 1 base and 1 base, there was a span of 9 bases. The CDR3 DNA sequence: TGTGCCAGCAGCTTAGGGGGAATAGGCACAGATACGCAGTATTTT. This sequence encodes CASSLGGIGTDTQYF.

There are many counts of this clonotype. The CDR3 coding sequence is TGTGCCAGTAGTATATTCGGGCAGGGGGTCACGGTTGAGCAGTTCTTC. Protein sequence: CASSIFGQGVTVEQFF. This chain uses TRBV19 with TRBJ2-1; TRBD1 matches 7 bases. Trimming at V came to 2 bases and at J to 9 bases, leaving 13 bases not matched to a gene. The CDR3 runs to 16 residues. From germline, CDR1 is LNHDA and CDR2 SQIVND (reference sequence).

With regard to this clonotype: One end of the junction is discordant with germline, which a read error may explain. This chain joins TRBV10-3 and TRBJ2-2; possibly TRBD1 or TRBD2 for D (5 bases each). The germline V gene encodes CDR1 ENHRY and CDR2 SYGVKD. This CDR3 has 14 residues. CDR3 region: CAISGTVNTGELLF. CDR3 coding DNA: TGTGCCATCAGCGGGACGGTGAACACCGGGGAGCTGTTGTTT.

This clonotype was seen at least ten times. The genes are TRBV19 and TRBJ2-1; 9 positions match TRBD1. The V segment lost 4 bases and the J segment 0 bases; nucleotides outside the gene matches: 7. CDR1 is LNHDA, CDR2 SQIVND, per germline (reference sequence). The CDR3 runs 17 residues. In DNA, the CDR3 is TGTGCCAGTAGTACAACCGGGACAGGGATCTCCTACAATGAGCAGTTCTTC. It specifies CASSTTGTGISYNEQFF.

This clonotype was counted many times. The V call is TRBV7-8, the J call TRBJ2-4; D possibly uses TRBD1 or TRBD2 (5 bases each). V lost 0 bases to trimming and J lost 7 bases, with 16 bases between them. Germline V gene lookup returns CDR1 SGHVS and CDR2 FQNEAQ. This CDR3 has 16 amino acids. The CDR3 DNA sequence: TGTGCCAGCAGCTTAGCGTCGGGGCTAGCCGGGAACATTCAGTACTTC. It encodes CASSLASGLAGNIQYF.

This clonotype was detected many times. J is TRBJ2-1 and V is TRBV5-6, with 11 bases matching TRBD1. The germline V gene has CDR1 SGHDT and CDR2 YYEEEE. V was clipped by 3 bases and J by 9 bases; unmatched bases: 8. This CDR3 is 15 amino acids long. In DNA form, the CDR3 reads TGTGCCAGCAGCTCGGACAGGGGGCGAAAAGGTGAGCAGTTCTTC. This sequence encodes CASSSDRGRKGEQFF. Full variable domain (missing parts from reference TRBV5-6 and TRBJ2-1): DAGVTQSPTHLIKTRGQQVTLRCSPKSGHDTVSWYQQALGQGPQFIFQYYEEEERQRGNFPDRFSGHQFPNYSSELNVNALLLGDSALYLCASSSDRGRKGEQFFGPGTRLTVL.